The 12 T cell receptor beta chains below come from one sample, sequenced in a study of blood T cell repertoires in COVID-19. The data were produced by immunoSEQ multiplex PCR, yet TCRdb's version contains in-frame clones alone and is incomplete. Of fewer than 400,000 clones in the sample, 85% were seen once. Sequenced: PBMCs or T cells enriched from blood (not recorded which). Receptor source: a woman aged 25 to 39 who had been exposed to COVID-19.

This clone was seen only a few times. J is TRBJ1-3 and V is TRBV30; perhaps TRBD1 as D (6 bases). Per germline, CDR1 GTSNPN and CDR2 SVGIG (reference sequence). The CDR3 totals 13 residues. Trimming cost V 6 bases and J 8 bases, with 17 bases left between them. The CDR3 DNA follows: TGTGCCTGTAGAAGGACAGACTCATACACCATATATTTT. It encodes CACRRTDSYTIYF.

The V call is TRBV9, the J call TRBJ2-7, with 7 bases lining up with TRBD2. The trim removed 1 base at V and 4 bases at J, leaving 8 bases unmatched. The germline CDR1 and CDR2 sequences are SGDLS and YYNGEE. The CDR3 loop spans 15 amino acids. CDR3 coding DNA: TGTGCCAGCAGCGTAAGGAGCGGGATCTCGTACGAGCAGTACTTC. It translates to CASSVRSGISYEQYF.

The V gene is TRBV6-2 or TRBV6-3, the J gene TRBJ1-1, with D possibly TRBD1 on 6 matching bases. V was cut by 2 bases and J by 6 bases, with 16 bases left in between. The CDR3 loop spans 15 amino acids. In germline, CDR1 is MNHEY, CDR2 SVGEGT. As DNA, the CDR3 is TGTGCCAGCAGTTACCCAAAAGACAGGCGGGCTGAAGCTTTCTTT. Encoded protein: CASSYPKDRRAEAFF.

The chain links TRBV5-1 to TRBJ2-5, with 7 positions matching TRBD1. CDR3 length equals 15 residues. Germline V gene data show CDR1 as SGHRS and CDR2 as YFSETQ. The junction had 7 bases not matched to a gene; V was cut back by 0 bases and J by 5 bases. CDR3 sequence reads: CASSLENRGMETQYF. The DNA of the CDR3 is TGCGCCAGCAGCTTGGAAAACAGGGGTATGGAGACCCAGTACTTC.

The chain couples TRBV5-1 to TRBJ1-4; D not certain. Per germline, CDR1 SGHRS and CDR2 YFSETQ. The CDR3 is 13 amino acids. The V end was cut by 3 bases, the J end by 6 bases, with 9 bases between. CDR3 DNA sequence: TGCGCCAGCAGCTCTGACACCTATGAAAAACTGTTTTTT. The encoded protein is CASSSDTYEKLFF. Full variable domain (outside the CDR3, taken from reference TRBV5-1 and TRBJ1-4): KAGVTQTPRYLIKTRGQQVTLSCSPISGHRSVSWYQQTPGQGLQFLFEYFSETQRNKGNFPGRFSGRQFSNSRSEMNVSTLELGDSALYLCASSSDTYEKLFFGSGTQLSVL.

The chain combines TRBV23-1 with TRBJ1-2, with D uncertain. TRBV23-1 is reported as an ORF; its role is uncertain. V lost 2 bases and J lost 8, with 15 bases in between. This CDR3 has 14 residues. CDR3 coding DNA: TGCGCCAGCAGTCAAGATAACGCGTCGAAGGGCTACACCTTC. It is translated as CASSQDNASKGYTF.

This clone turned up a few times. The gene calls are TRBV19 and TRBJ1-5; D not certain. The length of the CDR3 is 15 residues. Trimming pared 4 bases from V and 2 bases from J, leaving 12 bases between. CDR1 is LNHDA, CDR2 SQIVND, per germline (reference sequence). CDR3 sequence (DNA): TGTGCCAGTAGTACTTATGACGGAGGCAATCAGCCCCAGCATTTT. It specifies CASSTYDGGNQPQHF.

J is TRBJ1-1 and V is TRBV7-9; D is ambiguous. CDR1 SEHNR and CDR2 FQNEAQ come from the germline V gene (reference sequence). Deletions cut 7 bases from V and 3 bases from J, with 6 bases between. The CDR3 loop spans 11 amino acids. The CDR3 DNA is TGTGCCAGCACAGGAGACACTGAAGCTTTCTTT. Residues: CASTGDTEAFF.

This sequence joins TRBV5-1 and TRBJ2-1, with 7 positions matching TRBD2. With V trimmed by 0 bases and J by 1 base, 1 base remained unmatched. Germline V lookup: CDR1 SGHRS, CDR2 YFSETQ. The CDR3 sequence is 15 residues long. The CDR3 region is CASSLASGSYNEQFF. Here the CDR3 DNA reads TGCGCCAGCAGCTTGGCTAGCGGATCCTACAATGAGCAGTTCTTC.

This chain joins TRBV28 and TRBJ1-6, with 10 nucleotides matching TRBD1. Germline V gives CDR1 MDHEN, CDR2 SYDVKM. The CDR3 has 14 residues. The V segment lost 10 bases and the J segment 6 bases; nucleotides outside the gene matches: 6. The CDR3 region has the DNA TGTGCCACCTTGGGACAGGGGTTTAATTCACCCCTCCACTTT. This translates into CATLGQGFNSPLHF.

The chain links TRBV7-2 to TRBJ1-4; D gene uncertain. This CDR3 contains 15 residues. V dropped 6 bases and J dropped 0 bases, with 11 bases sitting between them. CDR1 SGHTA and CDR2 FQGNSA come from the germline V gene. The CDR3, as DNA: TGTGCCAGCAGTCCTAGCGGTACAACTAATGAAAAACTGTTTTTT. This codes for CASSPSGTTNEKLFF. Combining the CDR3 with reference TRBV7-2 and TRBJ1-4 gives the whole variable domain GAGVSQSPSNKVTEKGKDVELRCDPISGHTALYWYRQSLGQGLEFLIYFQGNSAPDKSGLPSDRFSAERTGGSVSTLTIQRTQQEDSAVYLCASSPSGTTNEKLFFGSGTQLSVL.

The rearrangement joins TRBV19 to TRBJ2-7, with 8 bases matching TRBD1. V gave up 3 bases and J gave up 2 bases; unmatched junction bases: 6. In germline, CDR1 is LNHDA, CDR2 SQIVND (reference sequence). The CDR3 consists of 15 residues. The CDR3 nucleotides are TGTGCCAGTAGTATCGGGGCAGGGGGCGCCTACGAGCAGTACTTC. This gives the protein CASSIGAGGAYEQYF.